The clone carrying this TCR beta chain was observed many times. Its antigen is unidentified. The CDR3 end shows no conserved phenylalanine or tryptophan, and so a read error is likely. TCR beta CDR3 sequences were amplified from RNA transcripts. When the TCR CDR3 underwent first-round RT-PCR, the HTBI primer set was used. TCRdb re-derived calls from the multiplex PCR reads in MiXCR, one entry per CDR3 protein. The sample consists of 450,000 to 650,000 distinct CDR3 sequences, under 25% of them appearing once. This entry comes from a study of T cells in Graves' hyperthyroidism and ophthalmopathy. Regarding the study as a whole: Ophthalmopathy stood apart from stable hyperthyroidism in a 13 V-J model.

Stable Graves' hyperthyroidism denoted no ophthalmopathy progression over 18 months. Participants, patients aged 18 to 65, had newly diagnosed hyperthyroidism with a duration under 2 months. Unmatched junction bases numbered 2, after V lost 1 base and J lost 0 bases. Germline V lookup: CDR1 SGHNT, CDR2 YENEEA. This CDR3 is built from 15 residues. The sequence derives from a man aged 18 to 29 with Graves' hyperthyroidism. The chain recombines TRBV11-3 with TRBJ2-5; 7 bases map to TRBD2. Sequenced input: blood. Here the CDR3 reads CASSLGGTNQETQYS. DNA for the CDR3: TGTGCCAGCAGCTTAGGCGGGACTAACCAAGAGACCCAGTACTCC.